This TCR beta chain was profiled in a study of shared clonotypes between healthy human individuals. Study observations and caveats: For sorted subsets, rarefaction showed incomplete sequencing despite large depth.

Worth noting for this clone: No antigen is known for it.

On sorted subsets, replicate PCRs used roughly 220 ng DNA, or about 30,000 T cell genomes. Assay used: immunoSEQ multiplex PCR; TCRdb lists only in-frame clones, some missing. The sample comprises about 980,000 clones, roughly 72% of which are singletons, and about 1.5% rests with the top ten. Donation came from healthy HIV-negative adults that had no recent acute infections or vaccinations. The study drew all its donors from Caucasian adults living in Nashville, Tennessee. The CDR3 is made up of 13 amino acids. Trimming took off 5 bases at V and 6 bases at J, with 10 bases between the two ends. The germline V gene encodes CDR1 SGHTA and CDR2 FQGNSA.

The V call is TRBV7-2, the J call TRBJ2-2; D perhaps matches TRBD1 (5 bases). The receptor was derived from a man younger than 30 in good health. The sample was memory CD4+ T cells sorted from blood. Subset of the sample: CD45RA-negative fraction. The CDR3 sequence is CASSPRVAGELFF. The CDR3 region has the DNA TGTGCCAGCAGCCCCAGGGTTGCCGGGGAGCTGTTTTTT.